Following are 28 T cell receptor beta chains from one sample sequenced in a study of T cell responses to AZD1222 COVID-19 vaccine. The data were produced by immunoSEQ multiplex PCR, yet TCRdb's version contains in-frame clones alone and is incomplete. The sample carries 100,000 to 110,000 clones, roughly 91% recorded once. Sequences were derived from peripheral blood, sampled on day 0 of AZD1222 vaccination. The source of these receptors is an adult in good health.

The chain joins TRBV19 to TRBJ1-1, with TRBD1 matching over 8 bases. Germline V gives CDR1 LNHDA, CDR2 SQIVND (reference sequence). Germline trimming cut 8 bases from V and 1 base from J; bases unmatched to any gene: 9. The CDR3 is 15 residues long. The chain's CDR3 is CASGGQASGNTEAFF. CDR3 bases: TGTGCCAGTGGGGGACAGGCTTCGGGGAACACTGAAGCTTTCTTT.

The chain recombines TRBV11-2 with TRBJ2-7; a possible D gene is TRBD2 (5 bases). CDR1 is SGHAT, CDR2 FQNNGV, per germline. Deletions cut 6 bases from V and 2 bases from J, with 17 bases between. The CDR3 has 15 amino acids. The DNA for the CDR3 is TGTGCCAGCAGGCGCCTGAGGGAGCGACCCTACGAGCAGTACTTC. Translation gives CASRRLRERPYEQYF.

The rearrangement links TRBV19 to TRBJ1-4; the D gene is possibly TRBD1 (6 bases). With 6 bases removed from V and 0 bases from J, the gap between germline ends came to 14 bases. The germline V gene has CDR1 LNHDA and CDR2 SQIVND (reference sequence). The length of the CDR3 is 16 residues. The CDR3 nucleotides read TGTGCCAGTAGCCTCGGGACAATCGCAACTAATGAAAAACTGTTTTTT. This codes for CASSLGTIATNEKLFF.

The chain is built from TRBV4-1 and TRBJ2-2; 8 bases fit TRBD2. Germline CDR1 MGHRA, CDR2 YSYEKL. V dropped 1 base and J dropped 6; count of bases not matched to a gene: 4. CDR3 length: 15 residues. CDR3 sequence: CASSQGGREAGELFF. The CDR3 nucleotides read TGCGCCAGCAGCCAAGGGGGGCGGGAGGCCGGGGAGCTGTTTTTT.

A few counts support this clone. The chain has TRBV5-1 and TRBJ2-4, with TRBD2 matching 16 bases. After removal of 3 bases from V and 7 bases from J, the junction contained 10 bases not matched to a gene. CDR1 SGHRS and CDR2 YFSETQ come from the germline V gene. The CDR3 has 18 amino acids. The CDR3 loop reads CASSWGLAGGPMVNIQYF. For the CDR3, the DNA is TGCGCCAGCAGCTGGGGACTAGCGGGAGGGCCTATGGTTAACATTCAGTACTTC. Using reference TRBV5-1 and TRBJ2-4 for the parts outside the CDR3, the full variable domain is KAGVTQTPRYLIKTRGQQVTLSCSPISGHRSVSWYQQTPGQGLQFLFEYFSETQRNKGNFPGRFSGRQFSNSRSEMNVSTLELGDSALYLCASSWGLAGGPMVNIQYFGAGTRLSVL.

For the CDR3, the DNA is TGTGCCTGGAGTGTATCGCCCCCTCCGATTTACACTGAAGCTTTCTTT. It codes for CAWSVSPPPIYTEAFF. The rearrangement joins TRBV30 to TRBJ1-1; no firm D call. Trimming left V 0 bases short and J 3 bases short, with 17 bases between. CDR3 length: 16 residues. Germline V CDR1 and CDR2: GTSNPN, SVGIG (reference sequence).

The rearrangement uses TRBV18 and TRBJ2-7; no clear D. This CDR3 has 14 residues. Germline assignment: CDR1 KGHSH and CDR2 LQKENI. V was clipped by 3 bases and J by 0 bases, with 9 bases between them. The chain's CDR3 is CASSPTEISYEQYF. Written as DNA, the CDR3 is TGTGCCAGCTCACCTACAGAGATCTCCTACGAGCAGTACTTC. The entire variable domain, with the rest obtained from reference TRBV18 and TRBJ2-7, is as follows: NAGVMQNPRHLVRRRGQEARLRCSPMKGHSHVYWYRQLPEEGLKFMVYLQKENIIDESGMPKERFSAEFPKEGPSILRIQQVVRGDSAAYFCASSPTEISYEQYFGPGTRLTVT.

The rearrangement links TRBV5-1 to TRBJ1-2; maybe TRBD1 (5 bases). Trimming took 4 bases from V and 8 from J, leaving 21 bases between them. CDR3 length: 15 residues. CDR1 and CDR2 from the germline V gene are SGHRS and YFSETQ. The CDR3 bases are TGCGCCAGCAGCCCAGGGACCGCCTTAGTGCGGGGCTACACCTTC. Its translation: CASSPGTALVRGYTF.

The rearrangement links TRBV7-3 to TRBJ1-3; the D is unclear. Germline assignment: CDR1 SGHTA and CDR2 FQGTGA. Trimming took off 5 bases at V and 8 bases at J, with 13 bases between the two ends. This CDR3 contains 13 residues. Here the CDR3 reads CASSLDLGDTIYF. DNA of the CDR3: TGTGCCAGCAGCCTGGACCTTGGGGACACCATATATTTT. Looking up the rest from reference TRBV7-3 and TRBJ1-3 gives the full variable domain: GAGVSQTPSNKVTEKGKYVELRCDPISGHTALYWYRQSLGQGPEFLIYFQGTGAADDSGLPNDRFFAVRPEGSVSTLKIQRTERGDSAVYLCASSLDLGDTIYFGEGSWLTVV.

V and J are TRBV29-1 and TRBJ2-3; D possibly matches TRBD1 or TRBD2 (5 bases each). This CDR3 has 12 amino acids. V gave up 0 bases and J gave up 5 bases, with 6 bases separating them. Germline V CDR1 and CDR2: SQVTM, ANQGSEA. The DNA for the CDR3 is TGCAGCGTTGAAGATGGGGGAGATACGCAGTATTTT. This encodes CSVEDGGDTQYF.

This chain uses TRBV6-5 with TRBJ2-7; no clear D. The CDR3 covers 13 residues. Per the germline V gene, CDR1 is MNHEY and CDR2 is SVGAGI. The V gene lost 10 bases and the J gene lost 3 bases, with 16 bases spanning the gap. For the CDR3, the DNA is TGTGCCACATCCCCTAGAGAGTTCTACGAGCAGTACTTC. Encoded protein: CATSPREFYEQYF.

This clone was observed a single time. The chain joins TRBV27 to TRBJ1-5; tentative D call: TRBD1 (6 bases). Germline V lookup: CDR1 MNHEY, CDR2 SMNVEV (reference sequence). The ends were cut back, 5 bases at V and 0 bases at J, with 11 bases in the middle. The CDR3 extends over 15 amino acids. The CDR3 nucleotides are TGTGCCAGCAGTAACACAGGGTTTAGCAATCAGCCCCAGCATTTT. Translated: CASSNTGFSNQPQHF.

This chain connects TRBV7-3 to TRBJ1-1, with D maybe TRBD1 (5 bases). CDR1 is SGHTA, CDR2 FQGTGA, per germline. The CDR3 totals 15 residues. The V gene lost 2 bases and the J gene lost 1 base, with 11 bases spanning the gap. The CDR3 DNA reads TGTGCCAGCAGCTTATGGGGCAGTTCGAACACTGAAGCTTTCTTT. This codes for CASSLWGSSNTEAFF.

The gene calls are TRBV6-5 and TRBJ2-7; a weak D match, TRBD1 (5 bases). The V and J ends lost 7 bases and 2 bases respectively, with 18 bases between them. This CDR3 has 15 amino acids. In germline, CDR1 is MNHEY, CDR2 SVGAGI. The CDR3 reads CASTRDSENTYEQYF. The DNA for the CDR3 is TGTGCCAGCACCCGTGACAGCGAGAACACCTACGAGCAGTACTTC.

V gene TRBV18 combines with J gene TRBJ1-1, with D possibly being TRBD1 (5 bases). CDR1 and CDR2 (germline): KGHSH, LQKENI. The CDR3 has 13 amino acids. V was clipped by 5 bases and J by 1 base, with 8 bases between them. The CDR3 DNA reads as TGTGCCAGCTCAGAACAGGCGAACACTGAAGCTTTCTTT. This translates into CASSEQANTEAFF.

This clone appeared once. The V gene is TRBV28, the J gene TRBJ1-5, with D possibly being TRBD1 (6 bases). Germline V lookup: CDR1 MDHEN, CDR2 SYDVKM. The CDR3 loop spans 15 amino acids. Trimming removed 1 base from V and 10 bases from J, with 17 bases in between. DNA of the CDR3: TGTGCCAGCAGTTTATTAGGCCAGGGGTACGATCCCCAGCATTTT. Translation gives CASSLLGQGYDPQHF.

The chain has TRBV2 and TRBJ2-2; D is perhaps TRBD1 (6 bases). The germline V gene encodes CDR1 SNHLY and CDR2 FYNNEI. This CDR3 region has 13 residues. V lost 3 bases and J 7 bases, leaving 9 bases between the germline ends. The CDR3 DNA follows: TGTGCCAGCAGTGACGAGGGGGTCGGGGAGCTGTTTTTT. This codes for CASSDEGVGELFF.

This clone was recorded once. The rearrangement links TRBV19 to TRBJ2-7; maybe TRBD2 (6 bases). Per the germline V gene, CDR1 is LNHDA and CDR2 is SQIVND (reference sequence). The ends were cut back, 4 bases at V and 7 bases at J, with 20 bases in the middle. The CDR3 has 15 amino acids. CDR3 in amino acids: CASSTLGGTRVEQYF. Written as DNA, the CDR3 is TGTGCCAGTAGTACCCTGGGGGGTACCCGGGTTGAGCAGTACTTC.

This CDR3 is CASSIPGGLTEAFF. The DNA of the CDR3 is TGTGCCAGTAGTATACCAGGGGGCCTCACTGAAGCTTTCTTT. The chain joins TRBV19 to TRBJ1-1; TRBD1 matches at 8 bases. The V gene's germline CDR1 is LNHDA and CDR2 SQIVND (reference sequence). This CDR3 spans 14 amino acids. V lost 2 bases and J lost 4; bases outside the gene matches: 3.

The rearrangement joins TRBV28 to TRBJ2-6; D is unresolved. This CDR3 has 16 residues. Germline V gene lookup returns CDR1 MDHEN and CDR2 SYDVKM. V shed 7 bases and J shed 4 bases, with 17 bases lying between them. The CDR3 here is CASISPRGTGANVLTF. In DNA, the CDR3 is TGTGCCAGCATCTCGCCCCGTGGAACCGGGGCCAACGTCCTGACTTTC.

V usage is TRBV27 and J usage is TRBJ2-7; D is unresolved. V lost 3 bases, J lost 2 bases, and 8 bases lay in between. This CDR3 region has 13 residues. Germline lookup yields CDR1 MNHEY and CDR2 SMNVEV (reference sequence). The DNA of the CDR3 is TGTGCCAGCAGTTTTCCTAACACCTACGAGCAGTACTTC. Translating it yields CASSFPNTYEQYF.

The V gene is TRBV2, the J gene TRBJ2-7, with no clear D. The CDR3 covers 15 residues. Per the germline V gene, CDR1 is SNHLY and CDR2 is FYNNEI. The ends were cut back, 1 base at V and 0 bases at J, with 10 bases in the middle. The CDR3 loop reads CASSEVVVSSYEQYF. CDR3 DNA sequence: TGTGCCAGCAGTGAAGTGGTAGTGAGCTCCTACGAGCAGTACTTC.

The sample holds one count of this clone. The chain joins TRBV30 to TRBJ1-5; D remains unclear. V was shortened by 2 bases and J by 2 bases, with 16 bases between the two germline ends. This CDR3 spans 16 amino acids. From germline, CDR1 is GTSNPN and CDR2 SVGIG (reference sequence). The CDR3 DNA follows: TGTGCCTGGAGTACTACGGAGCGGTCCGGCAATCAGCCCCAGCATTTT. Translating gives CAWSTTERSGNQPQHF.

CDR3 sequence: CASSPGLTLSYEQYF. The DNA of the CDR3 is TGTGCCAGCTCACCGGGTTTAACCCTCTCCTACGAGCAGTACTTC. The rearrangement joins TRBV18 to TRBJ2-7, with no clear D. Trimming left V 3 bases short and J 0 bases short, with 12 bases between. The CDR3 contains 15 residues. Germline CDR1 is KGHSH and CDR2 is LQKENI.

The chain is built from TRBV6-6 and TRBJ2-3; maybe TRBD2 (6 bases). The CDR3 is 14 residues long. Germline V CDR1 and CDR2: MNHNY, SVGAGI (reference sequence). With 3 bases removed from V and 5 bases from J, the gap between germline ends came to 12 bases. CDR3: CASSYIAEEDTQYF. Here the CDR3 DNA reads TGTGCCAGCAGTTATATAGCGGAGGAAGATACGCAGTATTTT.

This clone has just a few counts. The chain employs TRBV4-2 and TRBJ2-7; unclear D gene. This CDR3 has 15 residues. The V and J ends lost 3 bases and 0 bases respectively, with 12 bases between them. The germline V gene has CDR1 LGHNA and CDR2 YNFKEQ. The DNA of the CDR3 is TGTGCCAGCAGCCAGGCCGGGTTAAGCTCCTACGAGCAGTACTTC. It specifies CASSQAGLSSYEQYF.

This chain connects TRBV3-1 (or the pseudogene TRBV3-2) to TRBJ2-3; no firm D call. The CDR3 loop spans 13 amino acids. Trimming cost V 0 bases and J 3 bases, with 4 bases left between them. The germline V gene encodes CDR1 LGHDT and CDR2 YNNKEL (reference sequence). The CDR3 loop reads CASSQEGTDTQYF. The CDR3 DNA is TGTGCCAGCAGCCAAGAAGGGACAGATACGCAGTATTTT.

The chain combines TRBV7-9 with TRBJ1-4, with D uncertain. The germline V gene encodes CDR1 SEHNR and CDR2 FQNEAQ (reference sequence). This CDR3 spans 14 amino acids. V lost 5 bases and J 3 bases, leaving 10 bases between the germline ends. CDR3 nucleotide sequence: TGTGCCAGCAGCCCGGACCTACCTAATGAAAAACTGTTTTTT. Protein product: CASSPDLPNEKLFF. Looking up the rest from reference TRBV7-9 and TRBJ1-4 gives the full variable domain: DTGVSQNPRHKITKRGQNVTFRCDPISEHNRLYWYRQTLGQGPEFLTYFQNEAQLEKSRLLSDRFSAERPKGSFSTLEIQRTEQGDSAMYLCASSPDLPNEKLFFGSGTQLSVL.